The 23 T cell receptor beta chains listed next were all sequenced from one sample in a study of PD-1 blockade in classical Hodgkin lymphoma. Clones were read by immunoSEQ multiplex PCR, and TCRdb kept only the in-frame ones, dropping some. The table records more than 60,000 clones, roughly nine tenths of them present only once. Every patient had relapsed following autologous stem cell transplantation, and cohorts differed in brentuximab vedotin exposure. Sequenced material: peripheral blood mononuclear cells (PBMCs), taken at baseline. Every receptor here comes from a human donor with classical Hodgkin lymphoma.

This chain uses TRBV11-2 with TRBJ2-7; TRBD1 might be the D (5 bases). The CDR3 loop spans 12 amino acids. The ends were cut back, 7 bases at V and 4 bases at J, with 11 bases in the middle. Germline values: CDR1 SGHAT, CDR2 FQNNGV. The CDR3 is CASTNYRYEQYF. The CDR3 DNA is TGTGCCAGCACCAACTACAGGTACGAGCAGTACTTC.

DNA for the CDR3: TGTGCCAGCAGCTTTACGTCTAATCAGCCCCAGCATTTT. Its translation is CASSFTSNQPQHF. This rearrangement joins TRBV5-6 to TRBJ1-5; D ambiguous. The CDR3 consists of 13 residues. Germline lookup yields CDR1 SGHDT and CDR2 YYEEEE. V was cut by 2 bases and J by 4 bases, with 7 bases left in between. Full variable domain (outside the CDR3, taken from reference TRBV5-6 and TRBJ1-5): DAGVTQSPTHLIKTRGQQVTLRCSPKSGHDTVSWYQQALGQGPQFIFQYYEEEERQRGNFPDRFSGHQFPNYSSELNVNALLLGDSALYLCASSFTSNQPQHFGDGTRLSIL.

V usage is TRBV5-6 and J usage is TRBJ2-2, with 8 bases that match TRBD2. There are 15 residues in the CDR3. Germline CDR1 reads SGHDT; CDR2 reads YYEEEE. V was pared by 4 bases and J by 1 base, with 3 bases of the junction left unmatched. The CDR3 bases are TGTGCCAGCAGCCCCGGGACTAGGAACACCGGGGAGCTGTTTTTT. Its translation is CASSPGTRNTGELFF.

V gene TRBV6-4 combines with J gene TRBJ2-1; possibly TRBD2 for D (7 bases). The CDR3 runs 15 residues. V was shortened by 8 bases and J by 11 bases, with 25 bases between the two germline ends. Germline CDR1 reads MRHNA; CDR2 reads SNTAGT. CDR3 protein: CASAPLDRPREKQFF. CDR3 DNA: TGTGCCAGCGCCCCTCTTGACAGGCCGCGGGAGAAGCAGTTCTTC.

The gene calls are TRBV9 and TRBJ2-1; maybe TRBD2 (5 bases). Germline lookup yields CDR1 SGDLS and CDR2 YYNGEE. Trimming pared 4 bases from V and 2 bases from J, leaving 16 bases between. The length of the CDR3 is 16 residues. CDR3 coding DNA: TGTGCCAGCAGCACCACCCTGCGGGCCACCTACAATGAGCAGTTCTTC. Amino acid sequence: CASSTTLRATYNEQFF.

The chain uses TRBV6-5 and TRBJ2-1; 9 bases align to TRBD1. The trim removed 6 bases at V and 4 bases at J, leaving 7 bases unmatched. From germline, CDR1 is MNHEY and CDR2 SVGAGI. The CDR3 length is 15 residues. The chain's CDR3 is CASRARDRAYNEQFF. CDR3 nucleotide sequence: TGTGCCAGCAGGGCCCGGGACAGGGCGTACAATGAGCAGTTCTTC.

In its sample, this clone was seen once. The chain joins TRBV19 to TRBJ2-1; D is unresolved. Germline CDR1 reads LNHDA; CDR2 reads SQIVND (reference sequence). The CDR3 length is 13 residues. The V end lost 3 bases, the J end lost 5 bases, and 8 bases lay between the germline ends. CDR3 coding DNA: TGTGCCAGTAGTATGGTTGGGAACAATGAGCAGTTCTTC. Its protein is CASSMVGNNEQFF.

The chain employs TRBV11-2 and TRBJ1-5; no clear D gene. Trimming pared 2 bases from V and 2 bases from J, leaving 10 bases between. This CDR3 region has 15 residues. Germline V CDR1 and CDR2: SGHAT, FQNNGV. The CDR3 nucleotides are TGTGCCAGCAGCTTATGGGGTGGGGGCAATCAGCCCCAGCATTTT. This gives the protein CASSLWGGGNQPQHF.

V gene TRBV7-9 combines with J gene TRBJ2-1; D possibly corresponds to TRBD2 (5 bases). The CDR3 spans 17 residues. Trimming took 4 bases from V and 8 from J, leaving 24 bases between them. Per the germline V gene, CDR1 is SEHNR and CDR2 is FQNEAQ (reference sequence). Written as DNA, the CDR3 is TGTGCCAGCAGCTCCGTATCGGATACGACGCCGGAGGATGAGCAGTTCTTC. Translation gives CASSSVSDTTPEDEQFF.

Comment on this clone: Mismatch with germline at one junction end may stem from a read error. V usage is TRBV2 and J usage is TRBJ2-1; no firm D call. CDR3 length: 11 amino acids. Germline CDR1 is SNHLY and CDR2 is FYNNEI. The CDR3 is CASSPYHEQFF. In DNA form, the CDR3 reads TGTGCCAGCAGTCCCTACCATGAGCAGTTCTTC.

The chain employs TRBV10-2 and TRBJ2-5; the D gene is possibly TRBD2 (6 bases). Trimming pared 8 bases from V and 3 bases from J, leaving 13 bases between. Germline assignment: CDR1 WSHSY and CDR2 SAAADI. The CDR3 length is 13 residues. The CDR3 loop reads CASSRTGEETQYF. The CDR3 bases are TGCGCCAGCTCTAGAACGGGGGAAGAGACCCAGTACTTC.

The rearrangement uses TRBV7-9 and TRBJ2-7, with D possibly TRBD2 on 6 matching bases. The CDR3 extends over 15 amino acids. In germline, CDR1 is SEHNR, CDR2 FQNEAQ (reference sequence). V was shortened by 4 bases and J by 5 bases, with 18 bases between the two germline ends. CDR3 nucleotide sequence: TGTGCCAGCAGCTGGGGTGGGGGGATTTACGACGAGCAGTACTTC. Encoded protein: CASSWGGGIYDEQYF.

This chain connects TRBV2 to TRBJ1-3; D possibly corresponds to TRBD1 (6 bases). With 8 bases removed from V and 0 bases from J, the gap between germline ends came to 23 bases. CDR3 length: 18 amino acids. Germline CDR1 SNHLY, CDR2 FYNNEI. DNA for the CDR3: TGTGCCAGCCTGCGGGACAAACTGTTCTGGAGCTCTGGAAACACCATATATTTT. It is translated as CASLRDKLFWSSGNTIYF.

The V and J genes are TRBV30 and TRBJ1-2, with D possibly being TRBD1 (6 bases). Germline CDR1 is GTSNPN and CDR2 is SVGIG (reference sequence). This CDR3 spans 15 amino acids. V dropped 2 bases and J dropped 0 bases, with 13 bases sitting between them. The CDR3 nucleotides read TGTGCCTGGAGTTCGCCGGGACAAACTAACTATGGCTACACCTTC. It codes for CAWSSPGQTNYGYTF.

Details on this clone: This same CDR3 is encoded by further DNA sequences in the sample. The chain has TRBV28 and TRBJ2-7, with D uncertain. Germline values: CDR1 MDHEN, CDR2 SYDVKM. The length of the CDR3 is 11 residues. The germline V and J ends were trimmed by 3 bases and 3 bases, with 3 bases remaining between them. CDR3 residues: CASSLGYEQYF. In DNA, the CDR3 is TGTGCCAGCAGTTTGGGCTACGAGCAGTACTTC.

V and J are TRBV7-8 and TRBJ1-4; TRBD1 matches 7 bases. This CDR3 is 15 amino acids long. The trim removed 3 bases at V and 7 bases at J, leaving 8 bases unmatched. Germline V gene data show CDR1 as SGHVS and CDR2 as FQNEAQ. CDR3 sequence reads: CASSFTGTVGEKLFF. CDR3 bases: TGTGCCAGCAGCTTTACCGGGACAGTGGGTGAAAAACTGTTTTTT. Based on the CDR3 plus reference TRBV7-8 and TRBJ1-4, the full variable domain is GAGVSQSPRYKVAKRGQDVALRCDPISGHVSLFWYQQALGQGPEFLTYFQNEAQLDKSGLPSDRFFAERPEGSVSTLKIQRTQQEDSAVYLCASSFTGTVGEKLFFGSGTQLSVL.

J is TRBJ2-3 and V is TRBV25-1, with D unclear. Germline CDR1 and CDR2: MGHDK and SYGVNS. The V gene lost 1 base and the J gene lost 0 bases, with 5 bases spanning the gap. The CDR3 is 14 residues long. Here the CDR3 reads CASSESKSTDTQYF. CDR3 bases: TGTGCCAGCAGTGAATCGAAGAGCACAGATACGCAGTATTTT.

J is TRBJ2-3 and V is TRBV18; D may correspond to TRBD1 or TRBD2 (6 bases each). This CDR3 has 16 amino acids. V shed 3 bases and J shed 1 base, with 14 bases lying between them. Germline CDR1 reads KGHSH; CDR2 reads LQKENI. CDR3 nucleotides: TGTGCCAGCTCACCCCCTTGGGGGGCTGGCACAGATACGCAGTATTTT. Amino acid sequence: CASSPPWGAGTDTQYF.

The chain employs TRBV5-5 and TRBJ2-7, with no clear D. The CDR3 is 14 residues long. In germline, CDR1 is SGHKS, CDR2 YYEKEE (reference sequence). V was clipped by 6 bases and J by 1 base, with 14 bases between them. As DNA, the CDR3 is TGTGCCAGCACTCGTAAGGCTGGGTCCTACGAGCAGTACTTC. Amino acids: CASTRKAGSYEQYF.

The chain joins TRBV18 to TRBJ1-1, with 9 bases matching TRBD1. Trimming at V came to 2 bases and at J to 6 bases, leaving 4 bases not matched to a gene. The germline gives CDR1 KGHSH, CDR2 LQKENI. The CDR3 is made up of 14 amino acids. The CDR3 is CASSPTGGFSEAFF. CDR3 DNA sequence: TGTGCCAGCTCACCAACAGGGGGCTTCTCTGAAGCTTTCTTT.

The genes are TRBV7-2 and TRBJ1-5; D gene uncertain. V was clipped by 1 base and J by 6 bases, with 4 bases between them. Germline-derived CDR1 and CDR2 are SGHTA and FQGNSA. The CDR3 sequence is 12 residues long. The CDR3 loop reads CASSLVGQPQHF. The CDR3 DNA reads TGTGCCAGCAGCTTAGTCGGTCAGCCCCAGCATTTT.

J is TRBJ1-5 and V is TRBV15; 10 nucleotides agree with TRBD1. The length of the CDR3 is 19 residues. Germline V gene sequence: CDR1 LNHNV, CDR2 YYDKDF (reference sequence). The junction had 11 bases not matched to a gene; V was cut back by 1 base and J by 2 bases. This CDR3 reads CATSRAGTGDLGGNQPQHF. The CDR3 DNA follows: TGTGCCACCAGCAGAGCCGGGACAGGGGATTTAGGGGGCAATCAGCCCCAGCATTTT.

The V gene is TRBV29-1, the J gene TRBJ1-2; no clear D. V gave up 4 bases and J gave up 1 base, with 16 bases separating them. CDR3 size: 15 residues. Germline CDR1 is SQVTM and CDR2 is ANQGSEA. The DNA of the CDR3 is TGCAGCGTTGTCCCTCAGGAGCCCCTTAACTATGGCTACACCTTC. Its translation is CSVVPQEPLNYGYTF.